These 7 T cell receptor beta chains were all obtained from the same sample, sequenced in a study of T cells after yellow fever vaccination. TCRdb redid the calling of the 5' RACE reads with MiXCR, one entry per CDR3 protein. The sample holds approximately 58,000 distinct CDR3 sequences, 4.5% to 6% seen once. The material was PBMCs, either bulk or a sorted T-cell subset (CD4+, CD8+, memory, or dextramer-sorted; not recorded which), obtained on the day of the yellow fever booster vaccination. The receptors here all came from a man between 18 and 35 years old who received the YFV17D yellow fever vaccine.

The sample holds many counts of this clonotype. The rearrangement joins TRBV6-1 to TRBJ2-3; tentative D call: TRBD1 (5 bases). Germline CDR1 and CDR2: MNHNS and SASEGT. The CDR3 is 16 amino acids. Trimming pared 0 bases from V and 2 bases from J, leaving 12 bases between. In DNA form, the CDR3 reads TGTGCCAGCAGTGAAGCGAGCTACAGGCCCACAGATACGCAGTATTTT. Translated, it gives CASSEASYRPTDTQYF.

Ten or more counts support this clonotype. V gene TRBV7-2 combines with J gene TRBJ1-1; D is unresolved. Per the germline V gene, CDR1 is SGHTA and CDR2 is FQGNSA. The CDR3 is 14 amino acids. Deletions cut 4 bases from V and 1 base from J, with 10 bases between. Written as DNA, the CDR3 is TGTGCCAGCAGCTCTCTTGGGCCGAACACTGAAGCTTTCTTT. Protein product: CASSSLGPNTEAFF. Supplemented by reference TRBV7-2 and TRBJ1-1, the full variable domain reads GAGVSQSPSNKVTEKGKDVELRCDPISGHTALYWYRQSLGQGLEFLIYFQGNSAPDKSGLPSDRFSAERTGGSVSTLTIQRTQQEDSAVYLCASSSLGPNTEAFFGQGTRLTVV.

This clonotype turned up a few times. The genes are TRBV4-1 and TRBJ1-6; D ambiguous. The CDR3 contains 17 residues. Germline loops: CDR1 MGHRA, CDR2 YSYEKL. V lost 0 bases and J lost 2, with 11 bases in between. In nucleotides, the CDR3 is TGCGCCAGCAGCCAAGATATGGGTGGCGCCTATAATTCACCCCTCCACTTT. It translates to CASSQDMGGAYNSPLHF.

This clonotype was seen many times. V is TRBV4-1 and J is TRBJ2-3; D remains unclear. Germline CDR1 MGHRA, CDR2 YSYEKL. CDR3 size: 12 residues. V lost 7 bases, J lost 1 base, and 6 bases lay in between. Here the CDR3 reads CASNIGTDTQYF. The CDR3 DNA follows: TGCGCCAGCAACATCGGCACAGATACGCAGTATTTT.

The J gene is TRBJ1-1, the V gene TRBV19; unclear D gene. From germline, CDR1 is LNHDA and CDR2 SQIVND (reference sequence). Between the trimmed V and J ends, which lost 9 bases and 6 bases, there was a span of 11 bases. This CDR3 spans 11 amino acids. CDR3 DNA sequence: TGTGCCAGCTTGGAAGGCCCTGAAGCTTTCTTT. It encodes CASLEGPEAFF.

This clonotype was observed a few times. The chain uses TRBV9 and TRBJ1-1; no clear D. The V gene lost 3 bases and the J gene lost 4 bases, with 13 bases spanning the gap. CDR1 and CDR2 from the germline V gene are SGDLS and YYNGEE. The CDR3 runs 14 residues. The CDR3 nucleotides read TGTGCCAGCAGCGCAGGCGGCTGGGGCACTGAAGCTTTCTTT. Translated: CASSAGGWGTEAFF.

J is TRBJ2-7 and V is TRBV6-5, with D perhaps TRBD1 (6 bases). CDR1 and CDR2 from the germline V gene are MNHEY and SVGAGI. V lost 5 bases and J 2 bases, leaving 22 bases between the germline ends. The CDR3 is made up of 17 amino acids. The CDR3 sequence is CASSPRDRGDNPYEQYF. DNA of the CDR3: TGTGCCAGCAGTCCCCGGGACCGAGGGGACAACCCCTACGAGCAGTACTTC.